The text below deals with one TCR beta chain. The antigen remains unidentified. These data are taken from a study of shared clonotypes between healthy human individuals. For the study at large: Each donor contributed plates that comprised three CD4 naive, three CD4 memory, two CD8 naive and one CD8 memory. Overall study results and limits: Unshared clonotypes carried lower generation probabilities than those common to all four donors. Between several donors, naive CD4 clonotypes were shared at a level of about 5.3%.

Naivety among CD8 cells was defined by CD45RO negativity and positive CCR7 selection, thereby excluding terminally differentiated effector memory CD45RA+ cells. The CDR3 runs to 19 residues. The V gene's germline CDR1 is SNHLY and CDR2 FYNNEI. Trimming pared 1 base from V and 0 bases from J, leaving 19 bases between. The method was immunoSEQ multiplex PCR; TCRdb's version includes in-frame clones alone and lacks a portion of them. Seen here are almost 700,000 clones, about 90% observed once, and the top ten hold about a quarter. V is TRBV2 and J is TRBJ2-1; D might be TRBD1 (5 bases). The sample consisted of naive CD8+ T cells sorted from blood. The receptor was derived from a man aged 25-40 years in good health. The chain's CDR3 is CASSEVSVETVFSYNEQFF. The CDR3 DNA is TGTGCCAGCAGTGAAGTCAGTGTTGAGACAGTCTTCTCCTACAATGAGCAGTTCTTC.